The subject of this entry is one TCR beta chain. Study members were between 18 and 89 years old and lived in 25 or so US regions. This sample was included in a study of blood T cell repertoires in COVID-19. As for the study in general: Sample material is recorded as cDNA or gDNA derived from T cells, B-cell-depleted T cells, or PBMCs.

The length of the CDR3 is 17 residues. The ends were cut back, 0 bases at V and 2 bases at J, with 16 bases in the middle. From germline, CDR1 is LGHDT and CDR2 YNNKEL (reference sequence). The method was immunoSEQ multiplex PCR; TCRdb's version includes in-frame clones alone and lacks a portion of them. The sample lists fewer than 300,000 clones; around 88% were seen once. The TCR comes from a woman aged 40 to 49 with acute COVID-19. J is TRBJ2-5 and V is TRBV3-1 (or the pseudogene TRBV3-2), with a weak D call TRBD1 (6 bases). The sequencing input was PBMCs or T cells enriched from blood (not recorded which). The CDR3 DNA reads as TGTGCCAGCAGCCAAGATCTCTGGGACAAGAAACAAGAGACCCAGTACTTC. Translation: CASSQDLWDKKQETQYF.